This passage covers 23 T cell receptor beta chains from one sample sequenced in a study of blood T cell repertoires in COVID-19. TCRdb's table, derived via immunoSEQ multiplex PCR, lists solely in-frame clones and lacks some. Here the sample spans approximately 120,000 clones, approximately 86% being singletons. The sequencing sample was made of peripheral blood. Receptors originate from a woman aged 50 to 60 who had recovered from COVID-19.

CDR3: CASSAGLQETQYF. The CDR3 DNA sequence: TGTGCCAGCAGCGCGGGCCTCCAAGAGACCCAGTACTTC. J is TRBJ2-5 and V is TRBV6-5, with a tentative D call TRBD2 (5 bases). CDR3 length: 13 residues. Germline CDR1 and CDR2: MNHEY and SVGAGI. V lost 6 bases, J lost 1 base, and 9 bases lay in between.

V is TRBV19 and J is TRBJ1-2, with 8 positions matching TRBD1. CDR1 and CDR2 (germline): LNHDA, SQIVND (reference sequence). The V gene end was trimmed by 4 bases and the J gene end by 4 bases; junction bases not matched to a gene: 11. CDR3 length equals 16 residues. This CDR3 reads CASSTSRDRQIYGYTF. CDR3 bases: TGTGCCAGTAGTACCTCCCGGGACAGGCAGATCTATGGCTACACCTTC. The full variable domain, its missing parts supplied by reference TRBV19 and TRBJ1-2, is DGGITQSPKYLFRKEGQNVTLSCEQNLNHDAMYWYRQDPGQGLRLIYYSQIVNDFQKGDIAEGYSVSREKKESFPLTVTSAQKNPTAFYLCASSTSRDRQIYGYTFGSGTRLTVV.

V is TRBV5-6 and J is TRBJ1-5; D is ambiguous. Between the trimmed V and J ends, which lost 3 bases and 0 bases, there was a span of 7 bases. The CDR3 extends over 14 amino acids. The germline CDR1 and CDR2 sequences are SGHDT and YYEEEE. CDR3 nucleotides: TGTGCCAGCAGCTCCGGTTATAGCAATCAGCCCCAGCATTTT. This sequence encodes CASSSGYSNQPQHF.

For the CDR3, the DNA is TGTGCCAGTAGCCACACCGCAGTCACTGAAGCTTTCTTT. Amino acid sequence: CASSHTAVTEAFF. This chain links TRBV19 with TRBJ1-1; no clear D gene. Trimming stripped 6 bases from V and 4 bases from J, with 12 bases between. CDR3 size: 13 residues. Germline lookup yields CDR1 LNHDA and CDR2 SQIVND (reference sequence).

This chain connects TRBV28 to TRBJ1-2, with TRBD1 matching over 8 bases. The V segment lost 6 bases and the J segment 0 bases; nucleotides outside the gene matches: 12. Germline CDR1 and CDR2: MDHEN and SYDVKM. CDR3 length equals 17 residues. Here the CDR3 DNA reads TGTGCCAGCAGCGGGACAGGCAACCCGCATACTAACTATGGCTACACCTTC. Protein product: CASSGTGNPHTNYGYTF.

CDR3 in amino acids: CASSYSLRGEQYF. The CDR3, as DNA: TGTGCCAGCAGTTACTCGCTAAGAGGTGAGCAGTACTTC. The rearrangement joins TRBV6-5 to TRBJ2-7; D is uncertain. Trimming shortened V by 0 bases and J by 7 bases, and 10 bases separated the two germline ends. Germline V CDR1 and CDR2: MNHEY, SVGAGI. The CDR3 contains 13 residues.

The chain links TRBV25-1 to TRBJ2-7; tentative D call: TRBD2 (7 bases). Germline V gives CDR1 MGHDK, CDR2 SYGVNS. Trimming shortened V by 3 bases and J by 4 bases, and 22 bases separated the two germline ends. The CDR3 has 17 amino acids. The CDR3 bases are TGTGCCAGCAGTGAGAGGGGGGCAGGCGCGGGGGCGTACGAGCAGTACTTC. It is translated as CASSERGAGAGAYEQYF.

This clone was seen just once. V and J are TRBV2 and TRBJ2-7; 7 bases line up with TRBD2. Germline loops: CDR1 SNHLY, CDR2 FYNNEI. With V trimmed by 4 bases and J by 5 bases, 2 bases remained unmatched. The CDR3 has 12 residues. As DNA, the CDR3 is TGTGCCAGCAGTGGGGAGGGGAACGAGCAGTACTTC. Translation gives CASSGEGNEQYF.

The chain is built from TRBV7-9 and TRBJ2-1; D possibly corresponds to TRBD2 (6 bases). CDR3 length equals 13 residues. Germline-derived CDR1 and CDR2 are SEHNR and FQNEAQ (reference sequence). Trimming took 2 bases from V and 7 from J, leaving 9 bases between them. The CDR3 protein is CASSLKRANEQFF. As DNA, the CDR3 is TGTGCCAGCAGCTTAAAGCGGGCGAATGAGCAGTTCTTC.

This chain connects TRBV3-1 (or the pseudogene TRBV3-2) to TRBJ1-1; D perhaps matches TRBD1 (5 bases). V lost 0 bases and J 10 bases, leaving 12 bases between the germline ends. This CDR3 has 13 amino acids. The germline V gene encodes CDR1 LGHDT and CDR2 YNNKEL (reference sequence). CDR3 DNA: TGTGCCAGCAGCCAAGACCCAGGGCGGCGAGCTTTCTTT. It yields the protein CASSQDPGRRAFF.

The chain couples TRBV29-1 to TRBJ1-2; D is uncertain. Germline V lookup: CDR1 SQVTM, CDR2 ANQGSEA. The CDR3 contains 12 residues. V lost 5 bases and J 4 bases, leaving 11 bases between the germline ends. CDR3 nucleotides: TGCAGCGTTCAGGATCGGGGCTATGGCTACACCTTC. Encoded protein: CSVQDRGYGYTF. Complete variable domain (other parts from reference TRBV29-1 and TRBJ1-2): SAVISQKPSRDICQRGTSLTIQCQVDSQVTMMFWYRQQPGQSLTLIATANQGSEATYESGFVIDKFPISRPNLTFSTLTVSNMSPEDSSIYLCSVQDRGYGYTFGSGTRLTVV.

CDR3 bases: TGCGCCAGCAGCCCAGGATTGGGCACTGAAGCTTTCTTT. This sequence encodes CASSPGLGTEAFF. The gene calls are TRBV5-1 and TRBJ1-1, with D unresolved. The CDR3 loop spans 13 amino acids. The V gene lost 4 bases and the J gene lost 4 bases, with 11 bases spanning the gap. The germline CDR1 and CDR2 sequences are SGHRS and YFSETQ.

V is TRBV6-2 or TRBV6-3 and J is TRBJ2-7; 7 bases fit TRBD2. The germline V gene encodes CDR1 MNHEY and CDR2 SVGEGT. The CDR3 has 14 amino acids. J gave up 3 bases and V 4 bases, and 6 bases lay outside the gene matches. The CDR3 coding sequence is TGTGCCAGCAGTTTACCGGGAGGTGGCTACGAGCAGTACTTC. Translating gives CASSLPGGGYEQYF.

The rearrangement links TRBV4-3 to TRBJ2-3, with D perhaps matching TRBD1 (7 bases). Germline V gene sequence: CDR1 LGHNA, CDR2 YSLEER. V lost 0 bases to trimming and J lost 2 bases, with 18 bases between them. This CDR3 spans 18 amino acids. This chain's CDR3 is CASSQDWRGPGHTDTQYF. CDR3 in DNA: TGCGCCAGCAGCCAAGATTGGAGGGGGCCGGGTCACACAGATACGCAGTATTTT.

The chain links TRBV7-4 to TRBJ2-7; 7 bases line up with TRBD1. V was pared by 7 bases and J by 2 bases, with 17 bases of the junction left unmatched. The CDR3 sequence is 17 residues long. Germline V lookup: CDR1 SGHVT, CDR2 SQSDAQ. CDR3 protein: CASTDGETGYRAYEQYF. CDR3 sequence (DNA): TGTGCCAGCACCGATGGGGAGACAGGGTATAGAGCCTACGAGCAGTACTTC.

The chain combines TRBV28 with TRBJ1-5; tentative D call: TRBD1 (5 bases). V gave up 3 bases and J gave up 0 bases, with 12 bases separating them. This CDR3 comprises 16 residues. In germline, CDR1 is MDHEN, CDR2 SYDVKM. This CDR3 reads CASSLGGPYSNQPQHF. The CDR3 region has the DNA TGTGCCAGCAGTTTGGGGGGTCCCTATAGCAATCAGCCCCAGCATTTT.

This rearrangement joins TRBV10-1 to TRBJ1-5, with D uncertain. Trimming left V 2 bases short and J 6 bases short, with 11 bases between. Looked up from germline, CDR1 is WNHNN and CDR2 is SYGVQD (reference sequence). The CDR3 is made up of 14 amino acids. The CDR3 nucleotides read TGCGCCAGCAGTGAGACCCCCAGATCTCAGCCCCAGCATTTT. This gives the protein CASSETPRSQPQHF.

This clone came up a few times. The chain is built from TRBV11-3 and TRBJ1-1; D might be TRBD1 (5 bases). V lost 5 bases, J lost 5 bases, and 15 bases lay in between. This CDR3 has 14 amino acids. Germline loops: CDR1 SGHNT, CDR2 YENEEA. This chain's CDR3 is CASSPGWRGTEAFF. CDR3 coding DNA: TGTGCCAGCAGCCCAGGCTGGAGGGGTACTGAAGCTTTCTTT. Combining the CDR3 with reference TRBV11-3 and TRBJ1-1 gives the whole variable domain EAGVVQSPRYKIIEKKQPVAFWCNPISGHNTLYWYLQNLGQGPELLIRYENEEAVDDSQLPKDRFSAERLKGVDSTLKIQPAELGDSAVYLCASSPGWRGTEAFFGQGTRLTVV.

The rearrangement joins TRBV2 to TRBJ1-1, with D perhaps TRBD1 (5 bases). Trimming left V 4 bases short and J 7 bases short, with 7 bases between. The CDR3 is 11 residues long. CDR1 and CDR2 (germline): SNHLY, FYNNEI. CDR3 region: CASSGQIEAFF. CDR3 in DNA: TGTGCCAGCAGTGGACAGATTGAAGCTTTCTTT.

The V call is TRBV6-5, the J call TRBJ2-1, with TRBD1 matching over 9 bases. The junction had 7 bases not matched to a gene; V was cut back by 4 bases and J by 6 bases. CDR1 is MNHEY and CDR2 is SVGAGI in the germline V gene. The CDR3 sequence is 15 residues long. In nucleotides, the CDR3 is TGTGCCAGCAGTTCCGACAGGGGGATCGGCAATGAGCAGTTCTTC. As protein: CASSSDRGIGNEQFF.

This chain uses TRBV11-1 with TRBJ2-7; 8 nucleotides line up with TRBD1. This CDR3 region has 14 residues. Trimming took 4 bases from V and 3 from J; bases not matched to a gene: 5. In germline, CDR1 is SGHAT, CDR2 FQDESV (reference sequence). The CDR3 DNA reads as TGTGCCAGCAGCTCGGGACAGGACTACTACGAGCAGTACTTC. This gives the protein CASSSGQDYYEQYF.

This clone was picked up one time. The V and J genes are TRBV11-2 and TRBJ2-1, with a weak D call TRBD2 (6 bases). Germline V gene sequence: CDR1 SGHAT, CDR2 FQNNGV. With 8 bases removed from V and 5 bases from J, the gap between germline ends came to 10 bases. This CDR3 is 12 amino acids long. CDR3 in amino acids: CASSLANNEQFF. The CDR3 DNA is TGTGCCAGCTCACTAGCCAACAATGAGCAGTTCTTC.

This clone appeared a few times. This chain links TRBV13 with TRBJ2-2; D may be TRBD2 (7 bases). There are 15 residues in the CDR3. Trimming removed 6 bases from V and 7 bases from J, with 18 bases in between. Per germline, CDR1 PRHDT and CDR2 FYEKMQ (reference sequence). The CDR3 DNA reads TGTGCCAGCAGTATTCCCGGGGGGCTGAACGGGGAGCTGTTTTTT. Translating gives CASSIPGGLNGELFF.